Shown below are 17 T cell receptor beta chains from a single sample sequenced in a study of immune characteristics of hereditary and idiopathic chronic pancreatitis. Total pancreatectomy with islet autotransplantation was the source of the chronic pancreatitis pancreas tissue. The protocol was immunoSEQ multiplex PCR, while the TCRdb copy is restricted to in-frame clones and leaves out a portion. The data show around 2,000 clones, with around four fifths seen just once and 16% held by the top ten. The sequenced material came from pancreas tissue with idiopathic chronic pancreatitis. Receptors originate from a human donor with chronic pancreatitis.

In DNA, the CDR3 is TGCGCCAGCAGCTTGGCCGGGGGGGACCAAGAGACCCAGTACTTC. Its protein product is CASSLAGGDQETQYF. V usage is TRBV5-1 and J usage is TRBJ2-5; 8 nucleotides line up with TRBD2. The V gene's germline CDR1 is SGHRS and CDR2 YFSETQ. Trimming at V came to 0 bases and at J to 0 bases, leaving 1 base not matched to a gene. The CDR3 length is 15 residues. Supplemented by reference TRBV5-1 and TRBJ2-5, the full variable domain reads KAGVTQTPRYLIKTRGQQVTLSCSPISGHRSVSWYQQTPGQGLQFLFEYFSETQRNKGNFPGRFSGRQFSNSRSEMNVSTLELGDSALYLCASSLAGGDQETQYFGPGTRLLVL.

The J gene is TRBJ1-4, the V gene TRBV19, with D maybe TRBD1 (6 bases). Trimming cost V 5 bases and J 6 bases, with 16 bases left between them. This CDR3 has 15 amino acids. From germline, CDR1 is LNHDA and CDR2 SQIVND (reference sequence). As DNA, the CDR3 is TGTGCCAGTAGTCCACTCGAGGGGGGAGATGAAAAACTGTTTTTT. It specifies CASSPLEGGDEKLFF. The variable domain in full, with the rest retrieved from reference TRBV19 and TRBJ1-4, is DGGITQSPKYLFRKEGQNVTLSCEQNLNHDAMYWYRQDPGQGLRLIYYSQIVNDFQKGDIAEGYSVSREKKESFPLTVTSAQKNPTAFYLCASSPLEGGDEKLFFGSGTQLSVL.

The chain uses TRBV7-9 and TRBJ2-1; D remains ambiguous. Germline V CDR1 and CDR2: SEHNR, FQNEAQ (reference sequence). This CDR3 has 13 residues. V dropped 2 bases and J dropped 6 bases, with 8 bases sitting between them. DNA for the CDR3: TGTGCCAGCAGCTTAACGAGCTTCAATGAGCAGTTCTTC. Translating gives CASSLTSFNEQFF.

The chain employs TRBV4-2 and TRBJ1-4, with 9 bases matching TRBD1. CDR1 is LGHNA, CDR2 YNFKEQ, per germline. The junction had 13 bases not matched to a gene; V was cut back by 3 bases and J by 8 bases. The CDR3 has 17 amino acids. CDR3 nucleotide sequence: TGTGCCAGCAGCCAGGATACTCCGGGACAGGGAAGAGAAAAACTGTTTTTT. Protein product: CASSQDTPGQGREKLFF.

The V and J genes are TRBV15 and TRBJ2-3; D may match TRBD1 or TRBD2 (5 bases each). Trimming took 2 bases from V and 5 from J, leaving 14 bases between them. The CDR3 is 15 amino acids. The germline V gene has CDR1 LNHNV and CDR2 YYDKDF (reference sequence). In nucleotides, the CDR3 is TGTGCCACCAGCAGAAATCGGGATGGGGGAGATACGCAGTATTTT. Its protein product is CATSRNRDGGDTQYF.

The gene calls are TRBV9 and TRBJ2-1, with TRBD2 matching over 9 bases. The CDR3 totals 18 residues. After removal of 3 bases from V and 9 bases from J, the junction contained 19 bases not matched to a gene. Germline CDR1 is SGDLS and CDR2 is YYNGEE. CDR3 DNA sequence: TGTGCCAGCAGCGGACAAGTAATTTCGGGACTAGCTAGTGGTGAGCAGTTCTTC. Protein sequence: CASSGQVISGLASGEQFF.

This chain links TRBV28 with TRBJ2-3; D is ambiguous. Trimming left V 2 bases short and J 3 bases short, with 12 bases between. The CDR3 length is 15 residues. Looked up from germline, CDR1 is MDHEN and CDR2 is SYDVKM. The CDR3 DNA is TGTGCCAGCAGTTTAAGGGAATCCCAAACAGATACGCAGTATTTT. Translation: CASSLRESQTDTQYF.

As to this clone: The sample contains more than one DNA sequence encoding this CDR3. V and J are TRBV7-9 and TRBJ2-1, with a possible D match to TRBD2 (5 bases). CDR1 is SEHNR, CDR2 FQNEAQ, per germline (reference sequence). This CDR3 is built from 14 residues. The ends were cut back, 1 base at V and 7 bases at J, with 11 bases in the middle. The CDR3 loop is CASSLVPPGNEQFF. The CDR3 DNA follows: TGTGCCAGCAGCTTAGTCCCTCCGGGGAATGAGCAGTTCTTC.

This chain connects TRBV10-2 to TRBJ2-1; D tentatively fits TRBD1 or TRBD2 (7 bases each). Trimming pared 2 bases from V and 8 bases from J, leaving 16 bases between. The CDR3 has 15 residues. The V gene's germline CDR1 is WSHSY and CDR2 SAAADI. The CDR3, as DNA: TGCGCCAGCAGTGAGCAGGGGGGGCCTAGCGATGAGCAGTTCTTC. Residues: CASSEQGGPSDEQFF.

The V call is TRBV5-5, the J call TRBJ1-6, with TRBD1 matching over 12 bases. V lost 4 bases and J lost 12; bases outside the gene matches: 8. Germline loops: CDR1 SGHKS, CDR2 YYEKEE (reference sequence). The CDR3 sequence is 15 residues long. Here the CDR3 DNA reads TGTGCCAGCAGCGACCCCGGGACAGGGGGCCTACCCCTCCACTTT. Protein sequence: CASSDPGTGGLPLHF.

This chain joins TRBV3-1 (or the pseudogene TRBV3-2) and TRBJ2-7; 8 bases match TRBD1. The CDR3 runs to 14 residues. The junction had 2 bases not matched to a gene; V was cut back by 1 base and J by 3 bases. CDR1 is LGHDT, CDR2 YNNKEL, per germline (reference sequence). The CDR3 spells CASSQGTGRYEQYF. Written as DNA, the CDR3 is TGTGCCAGCAGCCAAGGGACAGGGCGCTACGAGCAGTACTTC.

Concerning this clone: The sample carries other DNA sequences with the same CDR3. The chain links TRBV5-5 to TRBJ2-7, with a tentative D call TRBD1 (6 bases). Germline V lookup: CDR1 SGHKS, CDR2 YYEKEE (reference sequence). V was trimmed by 4 bases and J by 3 bases, leaving 11 bases between them. The CDR3 loop spans 13 amino acids. The CDR3 DNA is TGTGCCAGCAGCCTTCGGACAGACTACGAGCAGTACTTC. The encoded protein is CASSLRTDYEQYF. Looking up the rest from reference TRBV5-5 and TRBJ2-7 gives the full variable domain: DAGVTQSPTHLIKTRGQQVTLRCSPISGHKSVSWYQQVLGQGPQFIFQYYEKEERGRGNFPDRFSARQFPNYSSELNVNALLLGDSALYLCASSLRTDYEQYFGPGTRLTVT.

This clone was seen only once. The DNA for the CDR3 is TGTGCCAGCAAACCTACAGGGTACCGAAACAATGAGCAGTTCTTC. As protein: CASKPTGYRNNEQFF. V and J are TRBV2 and TRBJ2-1; D is possibly TRBD1 (6 bases). The V gene's germline CDR1 is SNHLY and CDR2 FYNNEI. Trimming took 7 bases from V and 5 from J, leaving 18 bases between them. The CDR3 is made up of 15 amino acids.

The V call is TRBV30, the J call TRBJ1-5; D gene unclear. The ends were cut back, 1 base at V and 0 bases at J, with 7 bases in the middle. Germline values: CDR1 GTSNPN, CDR2 SVGIG (reference sequence). The CDR3 consists of 14 residues. The DNA for the CDR3 is TGTGCCTGGAGTGGGGGATATAGCAATCAGCCCCAGCATTTT. Protein product: CAWSGGYSNQPQHF.

This clone was seen a single time. The chain carries TRBV9 and TRBJ2-5, with TRBD1 matching 9 bases. The CDR3 extends over 15 amino acids. J was trimmed by 1 base and V by 6 bases; bases with no gene match: 7. Per germline, CDR1 SGDLS and CDR2 YYNGEE. DNA of the CDR3: TGTGCCAGCAAACCGGGACAGGGATTCCAAGAGACCCAGTACTTC. Translation: CASKPGQGFQETQYF.

The rearrangement uses TRBV29-1 and TRBJ1-1, with D possibly being TRBD1 (5 bases). Germline V CDR1 and CDR2: SQVTM, ANQGSEA. Trimming shortened V by 4 bases and J by 7 bases, and 16 bases separated the two germline ends. CDR3 length equals 13 residues. CDR3 DNA sequence: TGCAGCGTTGCGGCCAGGGAGGGTAGTGAAGCTTTCTTT. This codes for CSVAAREGSEAFF.

The V call is TRBV5-5, the J call TRBJ1-1; 8 nucleotides agree with TRBD1. V shed 4 bases and J 3 bases; nucleotides not matched to a gene: 2. Per germline, CDR1 SGHKS and CDR2 YYEKEE (reference sequence). This CDR3 contains 13 residues. The CDR3 here is CASSATGDTEAFF. The CDR3 nucleotides are TGTGCCAGCAGCGCGACAGGGGACACTGAAGCTTTCTTT.